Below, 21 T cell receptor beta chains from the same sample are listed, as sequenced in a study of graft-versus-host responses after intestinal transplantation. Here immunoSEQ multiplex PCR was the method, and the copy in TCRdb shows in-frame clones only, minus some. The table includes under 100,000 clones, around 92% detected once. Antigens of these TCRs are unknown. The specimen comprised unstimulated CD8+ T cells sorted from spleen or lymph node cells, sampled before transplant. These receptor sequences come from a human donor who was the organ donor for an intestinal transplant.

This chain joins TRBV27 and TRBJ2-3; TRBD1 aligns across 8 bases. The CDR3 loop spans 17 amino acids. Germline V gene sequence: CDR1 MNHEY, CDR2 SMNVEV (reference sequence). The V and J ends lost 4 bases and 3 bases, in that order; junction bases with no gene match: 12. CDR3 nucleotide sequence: TGTGCCAGCAGTTCCTATACAGGGGGAAGGGATACAGATACGCAGTATTTT. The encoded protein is CASSSYTGGRDTDTQYF.

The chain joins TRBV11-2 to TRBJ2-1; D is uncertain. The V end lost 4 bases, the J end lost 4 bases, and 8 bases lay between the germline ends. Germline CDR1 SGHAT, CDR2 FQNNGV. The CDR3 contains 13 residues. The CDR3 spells CASSSSRYNEQFF. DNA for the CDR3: TGTGCCAGCAGCTCCTCGCGGTACAATGAGCAGTTCTTC.

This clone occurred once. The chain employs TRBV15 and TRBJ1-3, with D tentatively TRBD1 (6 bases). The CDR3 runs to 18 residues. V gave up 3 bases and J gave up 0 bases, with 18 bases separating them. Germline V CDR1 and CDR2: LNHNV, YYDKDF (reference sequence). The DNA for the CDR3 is TGTGCCACCAGCAGTCACCTAAACAGGGCCTTCTCTGGAAACACCATATATTTT. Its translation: CATSSHLNRAFSGNTIYF.

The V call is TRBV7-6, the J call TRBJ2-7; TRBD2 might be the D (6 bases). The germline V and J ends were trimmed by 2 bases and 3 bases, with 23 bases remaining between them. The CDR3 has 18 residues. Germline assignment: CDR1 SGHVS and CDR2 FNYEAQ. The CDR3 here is CASSLRETGETALYEQYF. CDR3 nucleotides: TGTGCCAGCAGCTTAAGGGAGACGGGGGAGACAGCGCTCTACGAGCAGTACTTC.

CDR3 loop: CASSLTGVNEQFF. The CDR3 DNA follows: TGTGCCAGCAGCCTAACAGGGGTCAATGAGCAGTTCTTC. The chain uses TRBV6-5 and TRBJ2-1, with 7 bases lining up with TRBD1. This CDR3 spans 13 amino acids. V lost 6 bases to trimming and J lost 6 bases; unmatched junction nucleotides: 5. Germline V lookup: CDR1 MNHEY, CDR2 SVGAGI.

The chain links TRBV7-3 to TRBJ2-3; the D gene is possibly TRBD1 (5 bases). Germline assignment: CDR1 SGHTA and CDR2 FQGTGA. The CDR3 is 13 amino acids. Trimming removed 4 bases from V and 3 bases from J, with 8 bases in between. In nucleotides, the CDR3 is TGTGCCAGCAGCTACTCAGGGACAGATACGCAGTATTTT. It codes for CASSYSGTDTQYF.

The CDR3 loop reads CASSGDRGKGKFYEQYF. CDR3 nucleotide sequence: TGTGCCAGCAGCGGGGACAGGGGTAAGGGGAAGTTCTACGAGCAGTACTTC. The rearrangement uses TRBV7-6 and TRBJ2-7, with 10 bases fitting TRBD1. CDR3 size: 17 residues. Per germline, CDR1 SGHVS and CDR2 FNYEAQ. After removal of 5 bases from V and 3 bases from J, the junction contained 13 bases not matched to a gene.

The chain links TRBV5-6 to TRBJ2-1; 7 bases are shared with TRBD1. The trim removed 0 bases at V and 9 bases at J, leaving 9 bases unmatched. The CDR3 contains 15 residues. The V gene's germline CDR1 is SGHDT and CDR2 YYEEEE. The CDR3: CASSLAQGVGSEQFF. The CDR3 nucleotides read TGTGCCAGCAGCTTGGCGCAGGGGGTAGGGAGTGAGCAGTTCTTC.

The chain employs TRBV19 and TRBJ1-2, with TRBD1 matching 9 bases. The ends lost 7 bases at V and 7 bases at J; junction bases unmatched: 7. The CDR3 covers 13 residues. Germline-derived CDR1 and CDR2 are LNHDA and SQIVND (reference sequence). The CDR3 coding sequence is TGTGCCAGTATAAGACCGGGACAGGGTGGCTACACCTTC. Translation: CASIRPGQGGYTF.

CDR3: CASRQNTEAFF. The CDR3 nucleotides are TGTGCCAGCAGACAGAACACTGAAGCTTTCTTT. The chain uses TRBV27 and TRBJ1-1, with unresolved D. The CDR3 contains 11 residues. Looked up from germline, CDR1 is MNHEY and CDR2 is SMNVEV (reference sequence). Trimming took 6 bases from V and 1 from J, leaving 3 bases between them.

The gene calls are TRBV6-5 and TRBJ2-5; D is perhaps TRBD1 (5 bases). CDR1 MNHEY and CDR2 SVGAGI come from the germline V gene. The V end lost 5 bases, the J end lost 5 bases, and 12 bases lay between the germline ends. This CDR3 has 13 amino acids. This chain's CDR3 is CASSTPGMETQYF. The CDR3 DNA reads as TGTGCCAGCAGTACTCCAGGGATGGAGACCCAGTACTTC.

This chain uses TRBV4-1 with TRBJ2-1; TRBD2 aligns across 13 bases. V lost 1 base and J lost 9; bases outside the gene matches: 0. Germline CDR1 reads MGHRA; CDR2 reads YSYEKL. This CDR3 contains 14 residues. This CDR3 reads CASSQGTSGGEQFF. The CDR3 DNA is TGCGCCAGCAGCCAAGGGACTAGCGGGGGTGAGCAGTTCTTC.

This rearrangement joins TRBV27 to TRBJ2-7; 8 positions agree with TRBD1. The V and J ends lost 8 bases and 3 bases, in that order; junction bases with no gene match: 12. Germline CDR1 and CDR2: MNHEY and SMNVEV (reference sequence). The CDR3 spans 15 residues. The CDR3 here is CASAPSGTGYYEQYF. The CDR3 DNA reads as TGTGCCAGCGCCCCCTCCGGGACAGGTTACTACGAGCAGTACTTC.

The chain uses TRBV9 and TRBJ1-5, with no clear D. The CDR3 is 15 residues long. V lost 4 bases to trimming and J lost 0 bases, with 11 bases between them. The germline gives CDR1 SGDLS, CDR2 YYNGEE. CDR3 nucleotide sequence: TGTGCCAGCAGCCAGGCCGGTAGTAGCAATCAGCCCCAGCATTTT. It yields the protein CASSQAGSSNQPQHF.

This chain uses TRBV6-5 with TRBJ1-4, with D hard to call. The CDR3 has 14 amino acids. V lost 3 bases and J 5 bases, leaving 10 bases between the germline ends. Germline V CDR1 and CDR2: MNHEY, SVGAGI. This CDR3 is CASSYFGLNEKLFF. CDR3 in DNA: TGTGCCAGCAGTTATTTCGGACTGAATGAAAAACTGTTTTTT.

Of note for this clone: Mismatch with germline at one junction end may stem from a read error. CDR3 protein: CASRPSGAGAVF. The DNA for the CDR3 is TGTGCCAGCAGACCAAGCGGGGCTGGGGCTGTCTTC. This chain uses TRBV7-9 with TRBJ2-1; 7 bases align to TRBD2. CDR3 size: 12 residues. From germline, CDR1 is SEHNR and CDR2 FQNEAQ (reference sequence).

The DNA of the CDR3 is TGTGCCAGCAGCTCAATTTCGGGGGGAAGTTTGACAGATACGCAGTATTTT. It codes for CASSSISGGSLTDTQYF. This chain connects TRBV9 to TRBJ2-3; TRBD2 matches 7 bases. The junction had 14 bases not matched to a gene; V was cut back by 4 bases and J by 3 bases. The CDR3 covers 17 residues. The germline V gene has CDR1 SGDLS and CDR2 YYNGEE.

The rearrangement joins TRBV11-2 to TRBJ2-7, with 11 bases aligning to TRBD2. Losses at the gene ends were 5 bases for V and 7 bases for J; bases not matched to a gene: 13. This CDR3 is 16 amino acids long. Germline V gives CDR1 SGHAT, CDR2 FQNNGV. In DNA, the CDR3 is TGTGCCAGCAGCCGATTTAGCGGGGGGGCCCCTACGGAGCAGTACTTC. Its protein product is CASSRFSGGAPTEQYF.

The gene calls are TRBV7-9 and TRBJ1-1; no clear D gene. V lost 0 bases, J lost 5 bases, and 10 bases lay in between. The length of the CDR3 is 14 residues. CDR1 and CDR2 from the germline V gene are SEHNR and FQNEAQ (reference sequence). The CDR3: CASSLAAIGTEAFF. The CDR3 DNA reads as TGTGCCAGCAGCTTAGCAGCAATTGGTACTGAAGCTTTCTTT.

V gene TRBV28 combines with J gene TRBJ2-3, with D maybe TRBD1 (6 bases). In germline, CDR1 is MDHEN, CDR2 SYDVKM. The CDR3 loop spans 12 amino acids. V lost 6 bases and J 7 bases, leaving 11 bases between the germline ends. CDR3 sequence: CASRERGNTQYF. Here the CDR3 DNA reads TGTGCCAGCAGAGAGAGGGGGAATACGCAGTATTTT. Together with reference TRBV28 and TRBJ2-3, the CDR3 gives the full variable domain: DVKVTQSSRYLVKRTGEKVFLECVQDMDHENMFWYRQDPGLGLRLIYFSYDVKMKEKGDIPEGYSVSREKKERFSLILESASTNQTSMYLCASRERGNTQYFGPGTRLTVL.

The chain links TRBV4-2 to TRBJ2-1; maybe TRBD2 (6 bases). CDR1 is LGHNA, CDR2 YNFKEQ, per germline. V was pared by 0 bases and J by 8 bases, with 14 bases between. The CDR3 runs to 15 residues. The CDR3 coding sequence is TGTGCCAGCAGCCAAGAGTGGTTAGCGGTCGATGAGCAGTTCTTC. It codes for CASSQEWLAVDEQFF.